The present entry profiles one T cell receptor (beta chain) with its context. Its specificity is unknown. J gave up 0 bases and V 7 bases, and 6 bases lay outside the gene matches. The V gene's germline CDR1 is SQVTM and CDR2 ANQGSEA. CDR3 length equals 14 residues. This sample was included in a study of early T cells in non-severe SARS-CoV-2 infection. Study overall: Chains were not paired, and sequencing was done on bulk RNA from unsorted whole blood.

Individual cDNA molecules were tagged with unique molecular identifiers, the study reported. TCRdb itself ran the 5' RACE reads through MiXCR, one entry per CDR3 protein. Among 20,000 to 25,000 distinct CDR3 sequences listed, 4.8% were seen once. Study results and limitations: Using VDJdb, the matching emphasized anti-spike CD8 responses while missing private and CD4 specificities.

Sequenced input: whole blood. The V and J genes are TRBV29-1 and TRBJ2-1; TRBD2 matches 7 bases. The origin of this receptor is an adult who was a healthcare worker with PCR-confirmed SARS-CoV-2 infection or an uninfected control (not recorded which). CDR3 region: CSARGGASYNEQFF. The CDR3 bases are TGCAGCGCTCGCGGGGGTGCCTCCTACAATGAGCAGTTCTTC.